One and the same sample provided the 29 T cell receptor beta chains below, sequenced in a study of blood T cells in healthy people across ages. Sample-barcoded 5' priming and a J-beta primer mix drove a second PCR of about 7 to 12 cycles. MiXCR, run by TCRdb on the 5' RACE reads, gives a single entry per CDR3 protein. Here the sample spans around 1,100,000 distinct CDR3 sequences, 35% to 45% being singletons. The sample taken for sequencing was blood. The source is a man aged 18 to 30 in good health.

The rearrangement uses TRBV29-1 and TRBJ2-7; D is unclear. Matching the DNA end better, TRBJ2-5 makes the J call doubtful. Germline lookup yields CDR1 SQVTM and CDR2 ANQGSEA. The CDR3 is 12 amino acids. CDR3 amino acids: CSVELGLETQYF. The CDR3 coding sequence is TGCAGCGTTGAGCTGGGATTAGAGACCCAGTACTTC.

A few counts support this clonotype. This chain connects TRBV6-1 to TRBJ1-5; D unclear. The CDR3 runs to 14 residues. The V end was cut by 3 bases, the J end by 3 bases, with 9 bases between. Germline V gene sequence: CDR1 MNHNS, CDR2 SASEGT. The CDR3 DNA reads TGTGCCAGCAGTGACCCTAGCCTCAATCAGCCCCAGCATTTT. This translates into CASSDPSLNQPQHF.

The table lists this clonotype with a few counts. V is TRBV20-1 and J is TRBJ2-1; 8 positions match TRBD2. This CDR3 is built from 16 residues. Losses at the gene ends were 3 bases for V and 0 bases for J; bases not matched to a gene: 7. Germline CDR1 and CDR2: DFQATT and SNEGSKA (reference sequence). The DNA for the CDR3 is TGCAGTGCTAGCTCCCTGACTAGCGACTCCTACAATGAGCAGTTCTTC. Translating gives CSASSLTSDSYNEQFF.

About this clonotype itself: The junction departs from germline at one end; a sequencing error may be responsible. CDR3 sequence (DNA): TGTGCCAGCAGTGAACGGACTAGCGGGCCACAAGAGGCCCAGTACTTC. Encoded protein: CASSERTSGPQEAQYF. This chain joins TRBV2 and TRBJ2-5, with 11 bases fitting TRBD2. CDR3 length equals 16 residues. CDR1 and CDR2 (germline): SNHLY, FYNNEI.

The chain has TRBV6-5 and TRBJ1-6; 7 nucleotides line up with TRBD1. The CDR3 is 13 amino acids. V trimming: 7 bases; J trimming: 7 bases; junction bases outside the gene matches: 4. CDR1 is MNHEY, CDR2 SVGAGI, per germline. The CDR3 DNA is TGTGCCAGCAACAGGGACAGAAATTCACCCCTCCACTTT. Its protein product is CASNRDRNSPLHF.

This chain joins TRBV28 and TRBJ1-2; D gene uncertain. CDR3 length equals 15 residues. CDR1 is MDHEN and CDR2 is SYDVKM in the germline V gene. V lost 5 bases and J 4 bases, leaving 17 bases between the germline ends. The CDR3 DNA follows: TGTGCCAGCAGTACACTGGGCAGAGAGACCTATGGCTACACCTTC. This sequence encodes CASSTLGRETYGYTF.

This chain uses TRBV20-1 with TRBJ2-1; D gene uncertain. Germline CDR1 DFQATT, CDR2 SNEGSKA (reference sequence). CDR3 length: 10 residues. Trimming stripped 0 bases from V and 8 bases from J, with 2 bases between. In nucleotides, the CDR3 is TGCAGTGCTAGAGAATATGAGCAGTTCTTC. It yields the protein CSAREYEQFF.

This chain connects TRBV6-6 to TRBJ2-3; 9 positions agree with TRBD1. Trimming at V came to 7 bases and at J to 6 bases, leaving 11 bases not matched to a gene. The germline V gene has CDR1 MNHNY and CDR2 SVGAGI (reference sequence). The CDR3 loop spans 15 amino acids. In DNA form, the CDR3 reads TGTGCCAGCAACAAATACGGGACAGGGACGGATACGCAGTATTTT. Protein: CASNKYGTGTDTQYF.

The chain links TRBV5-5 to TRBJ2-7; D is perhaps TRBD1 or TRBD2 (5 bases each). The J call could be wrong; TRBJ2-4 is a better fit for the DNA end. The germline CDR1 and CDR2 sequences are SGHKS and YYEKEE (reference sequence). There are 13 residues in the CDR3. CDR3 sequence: CASSLERGHIQYF. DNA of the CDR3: TGTGCCAGCAGCTTGGAGAGGGGACACATTCAGTACTTC.

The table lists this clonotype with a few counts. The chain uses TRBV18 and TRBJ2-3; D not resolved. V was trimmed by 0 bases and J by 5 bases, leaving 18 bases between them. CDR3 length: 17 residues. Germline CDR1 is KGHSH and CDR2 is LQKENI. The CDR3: CASSPPIHGGLGDTQYF. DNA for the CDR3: TGTGCCAGCTCACCACCGATTCATGGCGGCCTGGGAGATACGCAGTATTTT.

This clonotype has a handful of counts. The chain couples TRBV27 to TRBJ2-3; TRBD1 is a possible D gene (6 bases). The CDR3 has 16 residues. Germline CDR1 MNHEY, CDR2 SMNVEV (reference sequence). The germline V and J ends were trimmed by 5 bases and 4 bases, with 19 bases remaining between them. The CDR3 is CASSTDQGRWSDTQYF. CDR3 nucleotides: TGTGCCAGCAGTACAGACCAGGGGCGTTGGTCAGATACGCAGTATTTT.

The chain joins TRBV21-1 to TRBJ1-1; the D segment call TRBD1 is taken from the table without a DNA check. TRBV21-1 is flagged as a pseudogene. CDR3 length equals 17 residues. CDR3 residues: CASSNRGQGAVKTEAFF. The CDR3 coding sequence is TGTGCCAGCAGCAATCGGGGACAGGGGGCCGTGAAAACTGAAGCTTTCTTT.

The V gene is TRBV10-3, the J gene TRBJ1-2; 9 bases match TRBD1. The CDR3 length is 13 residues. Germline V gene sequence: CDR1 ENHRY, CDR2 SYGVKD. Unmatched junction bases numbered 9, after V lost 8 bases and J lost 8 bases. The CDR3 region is CAIGRQGEEGYTF. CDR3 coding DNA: TGTGCCATCGGCCGACAGGGGGAGGAGGGCTACACCTTC.

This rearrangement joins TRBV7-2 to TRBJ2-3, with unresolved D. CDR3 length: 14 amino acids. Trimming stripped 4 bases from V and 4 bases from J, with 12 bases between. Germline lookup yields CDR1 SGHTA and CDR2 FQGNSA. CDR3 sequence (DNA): TGTGCCAGCAGCTACCGGAAATCCGCAGATACGCAGTATTTT. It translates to CASSYRKSADTQYF.

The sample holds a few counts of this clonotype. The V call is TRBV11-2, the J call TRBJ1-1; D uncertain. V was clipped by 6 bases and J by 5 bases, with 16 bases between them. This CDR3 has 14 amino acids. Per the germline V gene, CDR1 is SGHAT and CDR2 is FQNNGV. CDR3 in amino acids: CASSGRAHYTEAFF. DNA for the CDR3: TGTGCCAGCAGTGGTAGAGCCCATTATACTGAAGCTTTCTTT.

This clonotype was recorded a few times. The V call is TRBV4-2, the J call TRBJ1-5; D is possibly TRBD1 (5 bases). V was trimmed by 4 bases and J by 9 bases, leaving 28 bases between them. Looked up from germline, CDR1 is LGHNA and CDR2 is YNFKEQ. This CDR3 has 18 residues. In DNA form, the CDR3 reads TGTGCCAGCAGCCGCTTAACATACCCCAGGGCCCCCGTCTGGCCCCAGCATTTT. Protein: CASSRLTYPRAPVWPQHF.

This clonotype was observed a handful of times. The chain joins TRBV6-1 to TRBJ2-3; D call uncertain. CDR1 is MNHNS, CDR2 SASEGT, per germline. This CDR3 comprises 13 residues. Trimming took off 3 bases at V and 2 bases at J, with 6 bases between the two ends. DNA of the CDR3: TGTGCCAGCAGTGACTCGAACACAGATACGCAGTATTTT. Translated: CASSDSNTDTQYF.

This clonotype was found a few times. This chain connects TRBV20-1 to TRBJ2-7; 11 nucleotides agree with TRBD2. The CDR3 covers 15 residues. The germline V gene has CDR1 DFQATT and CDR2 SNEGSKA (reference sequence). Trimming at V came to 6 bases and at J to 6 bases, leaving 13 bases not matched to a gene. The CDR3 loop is CSAFSGGGSYGEQYF. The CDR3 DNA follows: TGCAGTGCATTTAGCGGGGGGGGATCGTACGGCGAGCAGTACTTC.

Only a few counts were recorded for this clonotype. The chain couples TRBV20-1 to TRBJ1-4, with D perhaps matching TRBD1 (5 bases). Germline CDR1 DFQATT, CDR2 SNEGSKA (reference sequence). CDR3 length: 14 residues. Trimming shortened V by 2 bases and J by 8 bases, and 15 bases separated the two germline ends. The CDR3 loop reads CSARQGARLEKLFF. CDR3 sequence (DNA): TGCAGTGCTAGACAGGGTGCGAGGTTAGAAAAACTGTTTTTT.

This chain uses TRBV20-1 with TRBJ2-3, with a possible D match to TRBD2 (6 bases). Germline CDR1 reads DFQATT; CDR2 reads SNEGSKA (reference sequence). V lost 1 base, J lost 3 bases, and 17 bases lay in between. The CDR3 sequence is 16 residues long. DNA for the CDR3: TGCAGTGCTAGAGTCGGTTTGGCGGGGAGGACAGATACGCAGTATTTT. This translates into CSARVGLAGRTDTQYF.

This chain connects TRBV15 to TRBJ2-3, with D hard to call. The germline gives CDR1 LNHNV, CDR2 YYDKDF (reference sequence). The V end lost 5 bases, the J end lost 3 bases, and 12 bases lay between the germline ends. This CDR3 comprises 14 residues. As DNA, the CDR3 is TGTGCCACCAGCCCGGCCCCACAGACAGATACGCAGTATTTT. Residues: CATSPAPQTDTQYF.

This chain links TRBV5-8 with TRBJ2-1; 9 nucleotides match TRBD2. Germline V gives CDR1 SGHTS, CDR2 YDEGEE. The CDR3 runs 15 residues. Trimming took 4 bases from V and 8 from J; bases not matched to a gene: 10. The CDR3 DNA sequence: TGTGCCAGCAGCGACTGGCGGGGGGGGAACTATGAGCAGTTCTTC. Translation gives CASSDWRGGNYEQFF. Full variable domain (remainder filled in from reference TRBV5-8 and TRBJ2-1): EAGVTQSPTHLIKTRGQQATLRCSPISGHTSVYWYQQALGLGLQFLLWYDEGEERNRGNFPPRFSGRQFPNYSSELNVNALELEDSALYLCASSDWRGGNYEQFFGPGTRLTVL.

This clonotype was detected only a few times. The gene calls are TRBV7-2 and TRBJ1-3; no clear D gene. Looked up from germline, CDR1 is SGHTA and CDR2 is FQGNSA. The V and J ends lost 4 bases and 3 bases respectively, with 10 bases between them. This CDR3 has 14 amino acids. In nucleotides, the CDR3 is TGTGCCAGCAGCTACGAAATTAGTGGAAACACCATATATTTT. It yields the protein CASSYEISGNTIYF.

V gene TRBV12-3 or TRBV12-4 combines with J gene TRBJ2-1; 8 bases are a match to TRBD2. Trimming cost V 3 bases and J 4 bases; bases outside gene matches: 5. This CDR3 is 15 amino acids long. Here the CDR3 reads CASSFGGAAYNEQFF. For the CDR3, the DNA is TGTGCCAGCAGTTTCGGGGGGGCTGCATACAATGAGCAGTTCTTC.

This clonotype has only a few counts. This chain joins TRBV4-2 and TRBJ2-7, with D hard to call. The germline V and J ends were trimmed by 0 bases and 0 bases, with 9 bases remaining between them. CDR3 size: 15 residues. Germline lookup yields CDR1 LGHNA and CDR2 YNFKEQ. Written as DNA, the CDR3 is TGTGCCAGCAGCCAAGAAGGGTATATCTCCTACGAGCAGTACTTC. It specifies CASSQEGYISYEQYF.

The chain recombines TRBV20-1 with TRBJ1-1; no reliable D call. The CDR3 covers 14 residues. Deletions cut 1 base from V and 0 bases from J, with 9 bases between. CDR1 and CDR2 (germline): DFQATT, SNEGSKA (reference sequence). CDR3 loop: CSARVGSMNTEAFF. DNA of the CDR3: TGCAGTGCTAGAGTGGGCAGCATGAACACTGAAGCTTTCTTT.

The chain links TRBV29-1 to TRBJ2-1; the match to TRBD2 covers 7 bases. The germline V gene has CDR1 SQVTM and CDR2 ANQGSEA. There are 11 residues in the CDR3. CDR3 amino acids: CTTWGGNEQFF. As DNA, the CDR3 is TGCACCACGTGGGGGGGCAATGAGCAGTTCTTC.

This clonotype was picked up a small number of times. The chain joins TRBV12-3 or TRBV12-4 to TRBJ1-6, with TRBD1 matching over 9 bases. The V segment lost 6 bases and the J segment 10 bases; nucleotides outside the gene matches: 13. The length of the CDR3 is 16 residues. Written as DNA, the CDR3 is TGTGCCAGCAGAAGCAGGGGACAGGGAATAGGATCACCCCTCCACTTT. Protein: CASRSRGQGIGSPLHF.

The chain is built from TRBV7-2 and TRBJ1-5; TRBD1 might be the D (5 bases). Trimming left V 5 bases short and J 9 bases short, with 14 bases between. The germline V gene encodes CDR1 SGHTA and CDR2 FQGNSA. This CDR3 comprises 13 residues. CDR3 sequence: CASSPTSGLPQHF. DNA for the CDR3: TGTGCCAGCAGCCCCACCTCAGGGTTGCCCCAGCATTTT.